Below, 8 T cell receptor beta chains from the same sample are listed, as sequenced in a study of blood T cells in healthy people across ages. It was with a sample-barcoded 5' primer and a J-beta primer mix that a second PCR of roughly 6 to 11 cycles was run. TCRdb re-called the 5' RACE reads through MiXCR, storing one row per CDR3 protein. The sample yields about 900,000 distinct CDR3 sequences, 62% seen once. The material sequenced was blood. These TCRs come from a man aged 30 to 45 in good health.

This clonotype has just a few counts. The J gene is TRBJ1-1, the V gene TRBV9; no firm D call. This CDR3 contains 13 residues. Germline assignment: CDR1 SGDLS and CDR2 YYNGEE. The V and J ends lost 2 bases and 3 bases respectively, with 8 bases between them. CDR3: CASSVAGYTEAFF. CDR3 DNA sequence: TGTGCCAGCAGCGTCGCGGGGTACACTGAAGCTTTCTTT.

The chain combines TRBV6-5 with TRBJ1-1; the D is unclear. The CDR3 length is 12 residues. V lost 6 bases, J lost 5 bases, and 10 bases lay in between. From germline, CDR1 is MNHEY and CDR2 SVGAGI. CDR3 protein: CASRGPGTEAFF. CDR3 nucleotides: TGTGCCAGCAGGGGCCCGGGGACTGAAGCTTTCTTT.

The gene calls are TRBV28 and TRBJ2-7; TRBD2 might be the D (6 bases). Deletions cut 5 bases from V and 3 bases from J, with 11 bases between. This CDR3 has 13 amino acids. The germline V gene encodes CDR1 MDHEN and CDR2 SYDVKM. CDR3 nucleotides: TGTGCCAGCAGTCCCGGGACTCGCTACGAGCAGTACTTC. Protein: CASSPGTRYEQYF.

The V and J genes are TRBV6-5 and TRBJ2-1, with D perhaps TRBD2 (5 bases). Germline loops: CDR1 MNHEY, CDR2 SVGAGI. The CDR3 covers 15 residues. Trimming removed 5 bases at V and 2 bases at J, with 13 bases between. CDR3 sequence reads: CASSPPPAAYNEQFF. DNA for the CDR3: TGTGCCAGCAGTCCCCCGCCAGCGGCCTACAATGAGCAGTTCTTC.

This chain uses TRBV12-3 or TRBV12-4 with TRBJ2-1; 10 nucleotides match TRBD2. The CDR3 length is 15 residues. V shed 4 bases, J shed 8 bases, and the junction held 8 bases outside the gene matches. Here the CDR3 DNA reads TGTGCCAGCAGTTCACTAGCGGGGAATCGGGATGAGCAGTTCTTC. Its translation: CASSSLAGNRDEQFF.

The chain carries TRBV5-1 and TRBJ1-6, with TRBD1 matching over 7 bases. The germline V gene has CDR1 SGHRS and CDR2 YFSETQ. CDR3 length: 14 amino acids. The ends lost 3 bases at V and 9 bases at J; junction bases unmatched: 6. CDR3 sequence (DNA): TGCGCCAGCAGCTCCGGGACAGTCGGTTCACCCCTCCACTTT. Translated, it gives CASSSGTVGSPLHF.

This clonotype is a singleton in its sample. The V and J genes are TRBV5-1 and TRBJ2-1; D is perhaps TRBD1 or TRBD2 (5 bases each). Germline V gene data show CDR1 as SGHRS and CDR2 as YFSETQ. V was cut by 0 bases and J by 9 bases, with 16 bases left in between. This CDR3 has 15 amino acids. Here the CDR3 DNA reads TGCGCCAGCAGCTTGGAAATCCCCAGGGCGGGTGAGCAGTTCTTC. Translated, it gives CASSLEIPRAGEQFF.

This clonotype was recorded a few times. The junction departs from the called germline gene at one end, perhaps through a read error. The chain combines TRBV4-2 with TRBJ2-1, with D hard to call. The germline V gene encodes CDR1 LGHNA and CDR2 YNFKEQ. The CDR3 has 16 amino acids. The CDR3 region is CASRQEAVGSYNEQFF. The DNA of the CDR3 is TGTGCCAGCAGGCAAGAGGCAGTCGGCTCCTACAATGAGCAGTTCTTC.